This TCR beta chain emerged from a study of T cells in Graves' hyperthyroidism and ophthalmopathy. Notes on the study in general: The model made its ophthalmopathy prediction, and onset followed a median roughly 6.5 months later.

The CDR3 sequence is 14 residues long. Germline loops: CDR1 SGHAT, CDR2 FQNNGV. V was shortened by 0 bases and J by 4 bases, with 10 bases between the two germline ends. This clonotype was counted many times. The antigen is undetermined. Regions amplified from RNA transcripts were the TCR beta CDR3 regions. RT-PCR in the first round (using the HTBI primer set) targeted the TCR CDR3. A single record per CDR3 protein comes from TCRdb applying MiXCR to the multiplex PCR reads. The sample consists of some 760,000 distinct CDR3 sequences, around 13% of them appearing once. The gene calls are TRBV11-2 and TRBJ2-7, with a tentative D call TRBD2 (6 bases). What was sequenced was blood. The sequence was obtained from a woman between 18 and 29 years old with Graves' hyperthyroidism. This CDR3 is CASSLEGGIYEQYF. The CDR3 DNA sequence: TGTGCCAGCAGCTTAGAGGGAGGTATATACGAGCAGTACTTC.